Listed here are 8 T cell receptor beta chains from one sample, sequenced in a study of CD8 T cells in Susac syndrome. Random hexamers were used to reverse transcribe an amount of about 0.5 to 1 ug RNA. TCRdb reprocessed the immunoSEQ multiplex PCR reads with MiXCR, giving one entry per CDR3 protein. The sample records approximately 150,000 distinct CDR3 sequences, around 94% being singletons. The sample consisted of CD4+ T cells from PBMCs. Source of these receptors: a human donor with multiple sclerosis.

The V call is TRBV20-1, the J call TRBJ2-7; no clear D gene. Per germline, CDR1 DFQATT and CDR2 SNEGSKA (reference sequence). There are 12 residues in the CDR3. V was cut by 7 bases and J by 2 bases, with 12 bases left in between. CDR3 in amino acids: CSGLENPYEQYF. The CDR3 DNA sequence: TGCAGTGGTCTAGAGAACCCCTACGAGCAGTACTTC.

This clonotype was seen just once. The CDR3 DNA sequence: TGTGCCAGCAGCAAAGGCGTGAAAGGGGGGCGTCAGCCCCAGCATTTT. Its translation: CASSKGVKGGRQPQHF. J is TRBJ1-5 and V is TRBV21-1; TRBD1 is the table's D call, not checked against the DNA. TRBV21-1 is flagged as a pseudogene. CDR3 length: 16 residues.

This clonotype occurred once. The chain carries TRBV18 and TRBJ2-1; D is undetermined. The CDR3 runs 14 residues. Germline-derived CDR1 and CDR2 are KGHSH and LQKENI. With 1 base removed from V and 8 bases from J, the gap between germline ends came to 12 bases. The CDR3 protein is CASSPRIREDEQFF. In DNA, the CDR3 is TGTGCCAGCTCACCACGGATCAGAGAGGATGAGCAGTTCTTC.

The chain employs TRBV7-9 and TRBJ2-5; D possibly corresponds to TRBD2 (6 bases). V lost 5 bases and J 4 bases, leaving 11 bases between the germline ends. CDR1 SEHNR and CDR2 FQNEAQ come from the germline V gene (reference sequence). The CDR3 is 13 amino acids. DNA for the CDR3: TGTGCCAGCAGCATACTCGGGGGAGAGACCCAGTACTTC. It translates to CASSILGGETQYF.

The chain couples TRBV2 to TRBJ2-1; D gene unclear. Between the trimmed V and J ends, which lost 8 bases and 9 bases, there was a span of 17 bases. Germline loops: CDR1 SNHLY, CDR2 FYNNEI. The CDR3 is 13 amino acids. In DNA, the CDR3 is TGTGCCAGCCGCAGACCTCCGGGCTCTGAGCAGTTCTTC. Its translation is CASRRPPGSEQFF. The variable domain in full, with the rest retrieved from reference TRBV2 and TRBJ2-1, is EPEVTQTPSHQVTQMGQEVILRCVPISNHLYFYWYRQILGQKVEFLVSFYNNEISEKSEIFDDQFSVERPDGSNFTLKIRSTKLEDSAMYFCASRRPPGSEQFFGPGTRLTVL.

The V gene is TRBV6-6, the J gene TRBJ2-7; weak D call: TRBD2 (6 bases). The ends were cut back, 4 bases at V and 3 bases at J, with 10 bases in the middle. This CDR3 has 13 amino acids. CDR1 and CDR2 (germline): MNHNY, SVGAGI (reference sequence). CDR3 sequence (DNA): TGTGCCAGCAGTTTGGAGGGACTCTACGAGCAGTACTTC. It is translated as CASSLEGLYEQYF.

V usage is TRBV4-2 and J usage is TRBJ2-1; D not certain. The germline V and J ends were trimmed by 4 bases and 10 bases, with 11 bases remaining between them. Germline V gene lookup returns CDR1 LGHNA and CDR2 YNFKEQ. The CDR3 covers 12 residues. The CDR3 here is CASSPMVGEQFF. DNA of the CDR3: TGTGCCAGCAGCCCCATGGTTGGGGAGCAGTTCTTC.

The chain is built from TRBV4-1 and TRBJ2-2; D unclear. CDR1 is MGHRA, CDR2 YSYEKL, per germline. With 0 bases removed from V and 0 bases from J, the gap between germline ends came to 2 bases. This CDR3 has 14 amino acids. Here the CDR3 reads CASSQEANTGELFF. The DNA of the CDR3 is TGCGCCAGCAGCCAAGAGGCGAACACCGGGGAGCTGTTTTTT.